These T cell receptor beta chains were read from a single sample in a study of T cells in Graves' hyperthyroidism and ophthalmopathy. MiXCR, run by TCRdb on the multiplex PCR reads, gives a single entry per CDR3 protein. The repertoire has 500,000 or so distinct CDR3 sequences, over 15% of them found once; the top ten carry approximately 18%. Sequencing used blood. The receptors here all came from a woman between 18 and 29 years old with Graves' ophthalmopathy. The CDR3 runs from the conserved cysteine through the conserved F or W. Each record gives: clone size, V gene, D gene, J gene, CDR3 protein, CDR3 DNA. The D gene is left open where the match is weak. Not all rows give a size; the values are once, few, many and, for expanded clones, a class.

many	TRBV7-2	.	TRBJ1-4	CASSLGGKVNEKLFF	TGTGCCAGCAGCCTAGGGGGGAAAGTGAATGAAAAACTGTTTTTT
.	TRBV6-6	.	TRBJ1-3	CASSYSSPGNTIYF	TGTGCCAGCAGTTACTCTTCCCCAGGAAACACCATATATTTT
many	TRBV30	.	TRBJ2-1	CAWIGEAYNEQFF	TGTGCCTGGATAGGGGAAGCCTACAATGAGCAGTTCTTC
many	TRBV6-2/TRBV6-3	.	TRBJ1-1	CASSLIRQSVMNTEAFF	TGTGCCAGCAGTTTGATACGACAGTCCGTCATGAACACTGAAGCTTTCTTT
few	TRBV19	.	TRBJ2-7	CASSIAAGGYEQYF	TGTGCCAGTAGTATAGCGGCTGGGGGCTACGAGCAGTACTTC
.	TRBV4-1	TRBD2	TRBJ2-1	CASSHPGLAGGVNEQFF	TGCGCCAGCAGCCACCCGGGACTAGCGGGAGGGGTGAATGAGCAGTTCTTC
many	TRBV11-2	.	TRBJ2-7	CASSSGPPPNEQYF	TGTGCCAGCAGCTCGGGACCCCCGCCGAACGAGCAGTACTTC
many	TRBV2	.	TRBJ2-3	CANWSGRVTDTQYF	TGTGCCAACTGGAGCGGGCGGGTCACAGATACGCAGTATTTT
many	TRBV3-1	TRBD2	TRBJ2-5	CASSQDFGGTSHLSETQYF	TGTGCCAGCAGCCAAGATTTCGGGGGGACTTCCCATCTCTCAGAGACCCAGTACTTC
.	TRBV27	TRBD1	TRBJ1-2	CASSLTGGFGYTF	TGTGCCAGCAGTTTGACAGGGGGCTTTGGCTACACCTTC